This T cell receptor beta chain was observed in a study of neurological immune-mediated disorders. Germline CDR1 SGHRS, CDR2 YFSETQ. V was clipped by 2 bases and J by 6 bases; unmatched bases: 7. The length of the CDR3 is 14 residues. The study built unsorted libraries from 2 million PBMCs kept at -80 C. Study results and caveats: One cluster of related CDR3 sequences contained, by phylogenetic grouping, the repertoires of 18 of 34 multiple sclerosis patients and formed a possible signature. Falling below healthy controls, multiple sclerosis showed the least TCR clonal expansion, while HTLV-1-associated myelopathy showed the most.

The authors produced cDNA by 5'RACE using 10-nucleotide random UMIs. MiXCR, applied by TCRdb to the 5' RACE reads, yields one record per CDR3 protein. The sample records about 120,000 distinct CDR3 sequences, 3.2% being singletons. Ten or more counts support this clonotype. Its antigen is unknown. What was sequenced was PBMCs. This clonotype was obtained from a woman in her twenties or thirties with multiple sclerosis. The V call is TRBV5-1, the J call TRBJ1-2; 7 positions agree with TRBD1. CDR3 in DNA: TGCGCCAGCAGCTTAACAATGACAGGGAATGGCTACACCTTC. It yields the protein CASSLTMTGNGYTF. The variable domain in full, with the rest retrieved from reference TRBV5-1 and TRBJ1-2, is KAGVTQTPRYLIKTRGQQVTLSCSPISGHRSVSWYQQTPGQGLQFLFEYFSETQRNKGNFPGRFSGRQFSNSRSEMNVSTLELGDSALYLCASSLTMTGNGYTFGSGTRLTVV.